This T cell receptor beta chain was captured in a study of cytomegalovirus exposure and HLA in healthy donors. The wider study: In terms of ancestry, the Caucasian-associated cluster contained around 79% of the roughly 400 genotyped donors.

This clone was seen only a few times. Its antigen is unknown. The germline gives CDR1 SEHNR, CDR2 FQNEAQ (reference sequence). V was pared by 4 bases and J by 7 bases, with 13 bases between. CDR3 length: 13 residues. Findings of the study overall: CMV antigen specificity was confirmed in vitro for three CMV-associated chains. Per published reports, the classifier diagnosed cytomegalovirus status with high specificity and sensitivity.

The PCR made use of 60 Vbeta and 13 Jbeta primers. Sequenced by immunoSEQ multiplex PCR; TCRdb stores in-frame clones only, minus some. Of over 85,000 clones in the sample, about 80% were seen once. The chain has TRBV7-9 and TRBJ1-1; no clear D. The clonotype was recovered from a young man in good health and CMV-seronegative. The sequencing input was PBMCs. This chain's CDR3 is CASSYDTQGEAFF. The CDR3, as DNA: TGTGCCAGCAGCTACGACACCCAAGGTGAAGCTTTCTTT.